The clone carrying this T cell receptor (beta chain) is a singleton in its sample. Authors' analysis steps: Reference gene primer amplification gave nucleated cell count estimates. Only in-frame clones appear in the TCRdb table, and some are missing; sequencing was by immunoSEQ multiplex PCR. V, J and clone size are taken as reported in that table, and D and trimming were inferred from the DNA itself. The sample includes roughly 60,000 clones, over 75% of them seen just once. The data derive from a study of blood T cell repertoires in COVID-19. Study information: PBMCs, B-cell-depleted T cells, or T cells were the source of the cDNA or gDNA that made up the material.

Trimming stripped 1 base from V and 8 bases from J, with 9 bases between. From germline, CDR1 is SNHLY and CDR2 FYNNEI. CDR3 length: 13 amino acids. The sequencing sample was made of peripheral blood. The receptor was isolated from a man older than 75 with acute or convalescent COVID-19. The V call is TRBV2, the J call TRBJ2-1, with a tentative D call TRBD1 (6 bases). This CDR3 is CASSEEQGHEQFF. CDR3 bases: TGTGCCAGCAGTGAAGAACAGGGACATGAGCAGTTCTTC.